These 22 T cell receptor beta chains were all obtained from the same sample, sequenced in a study of CD8 T cells in ankylosing spondylitis. Study results and caveats: A motif of eight highly homologous TCR beta variants was seen as apparently characteristic of ankylosing spondylitis blood.

TCRdb ran MiXCR on the 5' RACE reads and lists one entry per CDR3 protein. The data hold approximately 400,000 distinct CDR3 sequences, with 25% to 30% observed a single time. Their antigens remain unidentified. Sequences were obtained from blood, either unsorted or a sorted T cell fraction (not recorded which). The receptors come from a male donor with ankylosing spondylitis.

This clonotype was recorded a few times. The chain uses TRBV24-1 and TRBJ2-5; 9 bases are a match to TRBD2. CDR1 KGHDR and CDR2 SFDVKD come from the germline V gene. The junction had 5 bases not matched to a gene; V was cut back by 0 bases and J by 1 base. CDR3 length: 17 residues. The CDR3 DNA sequence: TGTGCCACCAGTGATTTGCAGCGCGGGAGGGTCCAAGAGACCCAGTACTTC. It encodes CATSDLQRGRVQETQYF.

This chain uses TRBV12-3 or TRBV12-4 with TRBJ1-4; no reliable D call. The CDR3 covers 14 residues. V dropped 2 bases and J dropped 5 bases, with 9 bases sitting between them. The CDR3 region has the DNA TGTGCCAGCAGTTTAAGTCAGTTGAATGAAAAACTGTTTTTT. This codes for CASSLSQLNEKLFF.

The rearrangement uses TRBV7-2 and TRBJ2-1; tentatively, D is TRBD2 (6 bases). Germline CDR1 is SGHTA and CDR2 is FQGNSA. The CDR3 is 17 residues long. With 5 bases removed from V and 3 bases from J, the gap between germline ends came to 20 bases. CDR3 coding DNA: TGTGCCAGCAGCATACCTTTGACTAGGATAGTCTACAATGAGCAGTTCTTC. Encoded protein: CASSIPLTRIVYNEQFF.

The rearrangement links TRBV19 to TRBJ2-1; 11 bases are shared with TRBD2. From germline, CDR1 is LNHDA and CDR2 SQIVND (reference sequence). The CDR3 runs to 13 residues. V was clipped by 4 bases and J by 11 bases; unmatched bases: 4. The DNA of the CDR3 is TGTGCCAGTAGTACAACTAGCGGGAGACAGCAGTTCTTC. It yields the protein CASSTTSGRQQFF.

This clonotype was observed a handful of times. This chain joins TRBV3-1 and TRBJ2-1; TRBD2 matches at 9 bases. Germline assignment: CDR1 LGHDT and CDR2 YNNKEL (reference sequence). The CDR3 length is 16 residues. Trimming at V came to 2 bases and at J to 9 bases, leaving 11 bases not matched to a gene. CDR3 bases: TGTGCCAGCAGCCAAAAGCTAGCGGGGAGCTATCCTGAGCAGTTCTTC. It encodes CASSQKLAGSYPEQFF.

In this sample, this clonotype turned up a few times. The chain employs TRBV5-1 and TRBJ2-1, with D uncertain. The germline CDR1 and CDR2 sequences are SGHRS and YFSETQ. V dropped 4 bases and J dropped 6 bases, with 20 bases sitting between them. CDR3 length equals 16 residues. The CDR3 loop reads CASSIWSSNSVNEQFF. The CDR3 DNA reads TGCGCCAGCAGCATCTGGTCGTCTAACTCGGTCAATGAGCAGTTCTTC. Combining the CDR3 with reference TRBV5-1 and TRBJ2-1 gives the whole variable domain KAGVTQTPRYLIKTRGQQVTLSCSPISGHRSVSWYQQTPGQGLQFLFEYFSETQRNKGNFPGRFSGRQFSNSRSEMNVSTLELGDSALYLCASSIWSSNSVNEQFFGPGTRLTVL.

The table lists this clonotype with a few counts. CDR3 region: CASSPGLTETQYF. As DNA, the CDR3 is TGTGCCAGCAGCCCGGGACTAACGGAGACCCAGTACTTC. This sequence joins TRBV5-5 and TRBJ2-5, with 7 bases fitting TRBD2. J gave up 5 bases and V 4 bases, and 5 bases lay outside the gene matches. The CDR3 loop spans 13 amino acids. The germline V gene has CDR1 SGHKS and CDR2 YYEKEE (reference sequence).

This clonotype was detected only a few times. The chain employs TRBV29-1 and TRBJ2-7; D uncertain. This CDR3 comprises 12 residues. V dropped 1 base and J dropped 7 bases, with 11 bases sitting between them. Germline V gene data show CDR1 as SQVTM and CDR2 as ANQGSEA. DNA of the CDR3: TGCAGCGTTGAAGTAGGGTGGGGAGAGCAGTACTTC. This translates into CSVEVGWGEQYF.

The table lists this clonotype with a few counts. The J gene is TRBJ2-1, the V gene TRBV7-9; maybe TRBD2 (5 bases). Trimming pared 7 bases from V and 12 bases from J, leaving 16 bases between. The CDR3 has 12 residues. Looked up from germline, CDR1 is SEHNR and CDR2 is FQNEAQ (reference sequence). CDR3 DNA sequence: TGTGCCAGCACCAGGACGGTCGAGGGGCAGTTCTTC. Amino acid sequence: CASTRTVEGQFF.

This chain links TRBV27 with TRBJ2-3; TRBD2 matches at 8 bases. Germline V gene sequence: CDR1 MNHEY, CDR2 SMNVEV (reference sequence). Trimming cost V 9 bases and J 4 bases; bases outside gene matches: 9. CDR3 length: 14 residues. CDR3 sequence: CASGPGLGPDTQYF. CDR3 DNA sequence: TGTGCCAGTGGTCCGGGACTAGGGCCAGATACGCAGTATTTT.

J is TRBJ2-1 and V is TRBV7-9; 8 bases line up with TRBD2. Germline CDR1 is SEHNR and CDR2 is FQNEAQ (reference sequence). CDR3 length: 12 residues. The V gene end was trimmed by 6 bases and the J gene end by 16 bases; junction bases not matched to a gene: 11. CDR3 DNA: TGTGCCAGCAGTCGTAGCGGGGTGGGGGGTTTCTTC. It is translated as CASSRSGVGGFF.

The V and J genes are TRBV20-1 and TRBJ1-1, with 7 bases fitting TRBD1. V gave up 6 bases and J gave up 1 base; unmatched junction bases: 5. Germline CDR1 and CDR2: DFQATT and SNEGSKA (reference sequence). This CDR3 region has 13 residues. The CDR3, as DNA: TGCAGTGCCCAGGACAGGCGGAACACTGAAGCTTTCTTT. Protein sequence: CSAQDRRNTEAFF.

This clonotype appeared a few times. The rearrangement links TRBV10-3 to TRBJ2-1; 9 bases map to TRBD2. Germline CDR1 ENHRY, CDR2 SYGVKD. V was clipped by 0 bases and J by 5 bases; unmatched bases: 5. CDR3 size: 16 residues. CDR3 sequence reads: CAISESRTSADNEQFF. The CDR3 DNA sequence: TGTGCCATCAGTGAGTCTCGGACTAGCGCCGACAATGAGCAGTTCTTC.

This chain links TRBV5-1 with TRBJ2-2; 7 nucleotides align to TRBD1. V gave up 3 bases and J gave up 1 base; unmatched junction bases: 3. The germline gives CDR1 SGHRS, CDR2 YFSETQ. This CDR3 contains 15 residues. This chain's CDR3 is CASSSGQKNTGELFF. In DNA form, the CDR3 reads TGCGCCAGCAGCTCGGGACAGAAGAACACCGGGGAGCTGTTTTTT.

As concerns this clonotype: Its ends do not fully match the called genes, so a read error is possible. The chain couples TRBV24-1 to TRBJ2-7, with D possibly being TRBD2 (6 bases). From germline, CDR1 is KGHDR and CDR2 SFDVKD. The CDR3 runs to 12 residues. The CDR3 loop is CATSDPGTYRSF. CDR3 DNA: TGTGCCACCAGTGATCCCGGGACTTACCGAAGCTTC.

The chain uses TRBV6-2 or TRBV6-3 and TRBJ2-7; perhaps TRBD2 as D (6 bases). V lost 6 bases and J lost 3, with 18 bases in between. This CDR3 is 15 amino acids long. Germline V CDR1 and CDR2: MNHEY, SVGEGT. Written as DNA, the CDR3 is TGTGCCAGCAGGCGGGATCTCGGGAGTTTCTACGAGCAGTACTTC. Its protein is CASRRDLGSFYEQYF.

V gene TRBV5-1 combines with J gene TRBJ2-7; 8 bases line up with TRBD2. CDR1 and CDR2 from the germline V gene are SGHRS and YFSETQ. V trimming: 0 bases; J trimming: 5 bases; junction bases outside the gene matches: 7. This CDR3 region has 15 residues. The CDR3 reads CASSLAPGGQNEQYF. CDR3 coding DNA: TGCGCCAGCAGCTTGGCCCCGGGAGGGCAAAACGAGCAGTACTTC.

This clonotype showed up just a few times. The V call is TRBV4-2, the J call TRBJ2-3; D is perhaps TRBD2 (5 bases). V lost 1 base and J 5 bases, leaving 16 bases between the germline ends. Germline values: CDR1 LGHNA, CDR2 YNFKEQ. This CDR3 comprises 16 residues. The CDR3 here is CASSQGSAAREDTQYF. In nucleotides, the CDR3 is TGTGCCAGCAGCCAAGGTTCAGCGGCTAGGGAAGATACGCAGTATTTT.

This clonotype was seen only a few times. V gene TRBV3-1 combines with J gene TRBJ2-4; possible D gene TRBD1, 6 bases. From germline, CDR1 is LGHDT and CDR2 YNNKEL (reference sequence). This CDR3 spans 18 amino acids. With 4 bases removed from V and 0 bases from J, the gap between germline ends came to 19 bases. The CDR3 protein is CASSPRTAPTIAKNIQYF. CDR3 bases: TGTGCCAGCAGCCCAAGGACAGCCCCAACTATAGCCAAAAACATTCAGTACTTC.

Ten or more counts support this clonotype. V and J are TRBV27 and TRBJ2-6; D gene uncertain. Per germline, CDR1 MNHEY and CDR2 SMNVEV (reference sequence). The CDR3 consists of 14 residues. Trimming took 1 base from V and 0 from J, leaving 1 base between them. This CDR3 is CASSLFSGANVLTF. CDR3 nucleotides: TGTGCCAGCAGTTTATTCTCTGGGGCCAACGTCCTGACTTTC.

This clonotype was seen at least ten times. The CDR3 protein is CSVEHPVNTEAFF. CDR3 nucleotide sequence: TGCAGCGTTGAACACCCGGTGAACACTGAAGCTTTCTTT. The chain recombines TRBV29-1 with TRBJ1-1; the D is unclear. The CDR3 extends over 13 amino acids. Trimming removed 2 bases from V and 0 bases from J, with 7 bases in between. Germline V gene data show CDR1 as SQVTM and CDR2 as ANQGSEA.

This clonotype occurred a few times. CDR3 region: CSASVGGTDTQYF. The DNA of the CDR3 is TGCAGTGCTAGTGTGGGGGGCACAGATACGCAGTATTTT. V is TRBV20-1 and J is TRBJ2-3; the D gene could be TRBD1 or TRBD2 (5 bases each). V lost 3 bases, J lost 1 base, and 8 bases lay in between. Germline CDR1 is DFQATT and CDR2 is SNEGSKA (reference sequence). There are 13 residues in the CDR3.